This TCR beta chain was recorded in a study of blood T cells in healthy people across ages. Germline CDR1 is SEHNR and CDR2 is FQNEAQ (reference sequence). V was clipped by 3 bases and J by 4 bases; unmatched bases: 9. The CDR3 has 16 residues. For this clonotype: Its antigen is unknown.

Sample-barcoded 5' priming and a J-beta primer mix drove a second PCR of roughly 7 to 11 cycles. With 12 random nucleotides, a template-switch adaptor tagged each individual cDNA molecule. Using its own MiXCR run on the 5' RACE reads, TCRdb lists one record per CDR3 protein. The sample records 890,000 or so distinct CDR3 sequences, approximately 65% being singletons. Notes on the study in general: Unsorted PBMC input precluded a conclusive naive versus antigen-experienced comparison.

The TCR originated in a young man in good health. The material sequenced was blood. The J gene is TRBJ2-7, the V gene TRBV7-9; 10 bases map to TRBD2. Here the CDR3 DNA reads TGTGCCAGCAGCTTTAACGAGCGGGGGGGCGTTTACGAGCAGTACTTC. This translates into CASSFNERGGVYEQYF. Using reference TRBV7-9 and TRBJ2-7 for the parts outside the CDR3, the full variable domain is DTGVSQNPRHKITKRGQNVTFRCDPISEHNRLYWYRQTLGQGPEFLTYFQNEAQLEKSRLLSDRFSAERPKGSFSTLEIQRTEQGDSAMYLCASSFNERGGVYEQYFGPGTRLTVT.